These T cell receptor beta chains were read from a single sample in a study of blood T cell repertoires in COVID-19. Sequencing used immunoSEQ multiplex PCR; TCRdb keeps in-frame clones, though not all of them. The sample holds about 170,000 clones, approximately 87% seen once. The specimen was PBMCs or T cells enriched from blood (not recorded which). The source is a woman aged 45-65 years who had recovered from COVID-19. CDR3s leave out the opening cysteine and the closing phenylalanine or tryptophan. The order of the fields is D gene, clone size, V gene, J gene, CDR3 protein. D genes are given only for firm matches. For some rows the clone size is stated as once, few or many, or as a class when expanded; others skip it.

NA	NA	TRBV30	TRBJ2-2	AWGNNAGELF
NA	NA	TRBV6-1	TRBJ1-6	ASSDLQLAPLH
TRBD1	NA	TRBV7-6	TRBJ2-6	ASSRLAGGTGANVLT
NA	NA	TRBV7-9	TRBJ2-3	ASSLVVGGSTDTQY
NA	NA	TRBV4-1	TRBJ1-2	ASSQGQPYLSYGYT
TRBD1	NA	TRBV7-2	TRBJ1-4	ASSLGRQDRGEKLF
TRBD2	NA	TRBV7-8	TRBJ2-5	ASSFSGRAAETQY
NA	NA	TRBV25-1	TRBJ1-2	ASSEFRTANYGYT
NA	NA	TRBV6-5	TRBJ1-2	ASWGDSGYT
NA	few	TRBV27	TRBJ1-1	ASSAPGVAEAF
NA	NA	TRBV19	TRBJ2-5	ASRGQETQY
NA	once	TRBV5-1	TRBJ1-1	ASSLAVNTEAF
TRBD1	once	TRBV19	TRBJ1-2	ASSGQGARYGYT
TRBD1	NA	TRBV2	TRBJ2-2	ASRDGQGAPGELF
TRBD1	NA	TRBV6-5	TRBJ1-1	ASSTPTGILEAF
NA	NA	TRBV28	TRBJ1-2	ASSVLQDGYGYT
TRBD1	few	TRBV18	TRBJ1-6	ASSPRAATGNSHSPLH
TRBD1	NA	TRBV19	TRBJ2-5	ASSIDRTGAVQTQY
NA	NA	TRBV7-9	TRBJ1-6	ASGAVNNSPLH
NA	NA	TRBV5-6	TRBJ1-5	ASSLGETPQTQH
NA	NA	TRBV5-1	TRBJ2-1	ASSTGIPRVDEQF
TRBD2	NA	TRBV7-3	TRBJ2-3	ASSPSGGADTQY
NA	NA	TRBV7-2	TRBJ2-1	ASSLGGVGWDEQF
NA	NA	TRBV6-1	TRBJ2-5	ASSEVAAGLKETQY
NA	NA	TRBV4-3	TRBJ2-5	ASSSGPGPRGETQY
TRBD2	few	TRBV4-2	TRBJ2-1	ASSQDLARGEYNEQF
TRBD1	NA	TRBV29-1	TRBJ1-5	SVTTGDSNQPQH
NA	NA	TRBV9	TRBJ2-6	ASSVQGSGANVLT
NA	few	TRBV9	TRBJ2-2	ASSADSANTGELF
NA	NA	TRBV5-3	TRBJ1-2	ARFYPGGPRGWGYT
TRBD2	many	TRBV11-2	TRBJ2-3	ASSSRLAGATDTQY
NA	NA	TRBV18	TRBJ2-4	ASSPGPPWQPKNIQY
TRBD1	once	TRBV5-1	TRBJ1-1	ASSPGGQGNTEAF
TRBD1	NA	TRBV7-2	TRBJ1-5	ASSLTGLSSNQPQH
NA	NA	TRBV2	TRBJ1-2	ASRRRAGGYT
NA	NA	TRBV30	TRBJ1-3	AWQLQGGAGNTIY
NA	NA	TRBV6-2/TRBV6-3	TRBJ1-1	ASSPSSYMNTEAF
TRBD2	NA	TRBV5-1	TRBJ2-4	ASSLDGGGAKNIQY
NA	NA	TRBV10-3	TRBJ1-1	AISGMEEGNTEAF
NA	NA	TRBV18	TRBJ2-3	ASSTTVGTDTQY
NA	NA	TRBV7-9	TRBJ1-1	ASSFELVSEAF
TRBD1	NA	TRBV2	TRBJ1-2	ASRGTAGGYT
TRBD1	NA	TRBV7-9	TRBJ1-6	ASSLMIGSGTALIPLH
NA	NA	TRBV30	TRBJ1-1	AWTVQGGTEAF
NA	NA	TRBV19	TRBJ1-6	ASGEGWTPLH
TRBD2	NA	TRBV6-2/TRBV6-3	TRBJ2-1	ASSATSGGSLYEQF